A selection of T cell receptor beta chains follows, all from one sample in a study of cytomegalovirus exposure and HLA in healthy donors. The data were produced by immunoSEQ multiplex PCR, yet TCRdb's version contains in-frame clones alone and is incomplete. The table records 70,000 to 85,000 clones, approximately 69% of them present only once. The sequenced sample consisted of PBMCs. These receptors were collected from a man aged 40-49 years in good health and CMV-seropositive. Each CDR3 is given with its conserved first and last residue. A D gene is named only where the DNA matches it firmly. A row's size may be missing; if present it is once, few, many or a size class.

>TRBV19|TRBJ2-3|-|few
TGTGCCAGTAGCCCCTCCGCGGGGGCCACAGATACGCAGTATTTT
CASSPSAGATDTQYF
>TRBV7-2|TRBJ2-5|-|-
TGTGCCAGCACCACAAGCAGGGGATCGGGAGAGACCCAGTACTTC
CASTTSRGSGETQYF
>TRBV10-3|TRBJ2-5|TRBD2|few
TGTGCCATCAGTGTAGGGGAGGGGGCGGGAGGGGAGACCCAGTACTTC
CAISVGEGAGGETQYF
>TRBV7-2|TRBJ2-5|-|-
TGTGCCAGCAGCTATAGAGGAGGACTTTTGCAAGAGACCCAGTACTTC
CASSYRGGLLQETQYF
>TRBV7-9|TRBJ2-1|TRBD2|-
TGTGCCATCGCGGGACTAGCGGGGGGGCCCAATGAGCAGTTCTTC
CAIAGLAGGPNEQFF
>TRBV6-5|TRBJ1-5|-|few
TGTGCCAGCAGCCGGGGGAGGAGTCATCAGCCCCAGCATTTT
CASSRGRSHQPQHF
>TRBV7-2|TRBJ2-7|TRBD2|few
TGTGCCAGCAGCTCTTCGGGGGGTATAGACGGCTACGAGCAGTACTTC
CASSSSGGIDGYEQYF
>TRBV7-8|TRBJ2-1|-|-
TGTGCCAGCTACAAGGGGTCTTACAATGAGCAGTTCTTC
CASYKGSYNEQFF
>TRBV30|TRBJ2-1|-|-
TGTGCCTGGAGTGGACTCAATGAGCAGTTCTTC
CAWSGLNEQFF
>TRBV10-2|TRBJ2-3|TRBD2|few
TGCGCCAGCAGTGCCCCGGGACTAGCGGGGCTTAGCACAGATACGCAGTATTTT
CASSAPGLAGLSTDTQYF
>TRBV6-4|TRBJ1-1|TRBD1|-
TGTGCCAGCAGTGAACAGGGGGGCACTGAAGCTTTCTTT
CASSEQGGTEAFF
>TRBV6-1|TRBJ1-6|TRBD1|-
TGTGCCGGCAATGGACAGGGCAATAATTCACCCCTCCACTTT
CAGNGQGNNSPLHF
>TRBV5-6|TRBJ2-2|-|-
TGTGCCAGCAGCTTGGGGTCAGGGCCCGGGGAGCTGTTTTTT
CASSLGSGPGELFF
>TRBV30|TRBJ2-7|-|-
TGTGCCTGGAGTGGACAGTCCTACGAGCAGTACTTC
CAWSGQSYEQYF
>TRBV19|TRBJ1-1|TRBD1|-
TGTGCCAGTAGTATAGATCTGGACAGGATCCCTTTCTTT
CASSIDLDRIPFF
>TRBV7-6|TRBJ2-7|TRBD1|few
TGTGCCAGCAGCCAAGGGACAGGAACAAACTACGAGCAGTACTTC
CASSQGTGTNYEQYF
>TRBV5-4|TRBJ2-1|TRBD1|once
TGTGCCAGCAGCCCTGGGACAGACAATGAGCAGTTCTTC
CASSPGTDNEQFF
>TRBV15|TRBJ2-7|TRBD1|-
TGTGCCACCAGCAGAGGCCGGACAGGGGGACCCTACGAGCAGTACTTC
CATSRGRTGGPYEQYF
>TRBV25-1|TRBJ2-7|TRBD1|many
TGTGCCAGTATCGGGACAGGGGGTCCCTCCTACGAGCAGTACTTC
CASIGTGGPSYEQYF
>TRBV2|TRBJ2-6|-|-
TGTGCCGGGGGGATTCAACGGGCCAACGTCCTGACTTTC
CAGGIQRANVLTF
>TRBV5-6|TRBJ2-1|TRBD1|-
TGTGCCAGCAGCCGATGGCGGGACAGGGGAACGGATGAGCAGTTCTTC
CASSRWRDRGTDEQFF
>TRBV30|TRBJ1-1|TRBD1|once
TGTGCCTGGAGCGACCCGGGACAGGGGATTGAAGCTTTCTTT
CAWSDPGQGIEAFF
>TRBV9|TRBJ2-3|-|few
TGTGCCAGCAGCGACCACCCACGGGAGAGCACAGATACGCAGTATTTT
CASSDHPRESTDTQYF
>TRBV7-3|TRBJ2-2|-|-
TGTGCCAGCAGCTTAAACCCCGGGACATCCACCGGGGAGCTGTTTTTT
CASSLNPGTSTGELFF
>TRBV2|TRBJ2-3|-|-
TGTGCCAGCAGTGAAACAAGAGATACGCAGTATTTT
CASSETRDTQYF
>TRBV6-5|TRBJ2-1|-|-
TGTGCCAGCAGTTACTCGTCCGCTACGGATGAGCAGTTCTTC
CASSYSSATDEQFF
>TRBV7-3|TRBJ1-2|-|-
TGTGCCAGCAGCTCTCGGGCGGGCAGGGAGGATGGCTACACCTTC
CASSSRAGREDGYTF
>TRBV4-1|TRBJ2-7|TRBD1|-
TGCGCCAGCAGCCAAGATCAGGGGGCTGTGGCGTACTTC
CASSQDQGAVAYF
>TRBV6-1|TRBJ1-3|-|-
TGTGCCAGCAGTGGAACCGGGACACCCTCTGGAAACACCATATATTTT
CASSGTGTPSGNTIYF
>TRBV27|TRBJ1-1|TRBD1|-
TGTGCCAGCAGTCCGCTTGGACAGGGAACAAACACTGAAGCTTTCTTT
CASSPLGQGTNTEAFF
>TRBV7-2|TRBJ1-6|TRBD1|-
TGTGCCAGCAGCCCCAGGACAGGGGATTCACCCCTCCACTTT
CASSPRTGDSPLHF
>TRBV13|TRBJ2-3|TRBD2|once
TGTGCCAGCCGTCGGACTAGCGGGAGTGATACGCAGTATTTT
CASRRTSGSDTQYF
>TRBV28|TRBJ2-5|TRBD2|-
TGTGCCAGCAGTTTCCACGTCAGCGGGAGTAAAGAGACCCAGTACTTC
CASSFHVSGSKETQYF
>TRBV25-1|TRBJ1-3|-|-
TGTGCCAGCAGTGAATTTGGAGAAAACACCATATATTTT
CASSEFGENTIYF
>TRBV4-3|TRBJ2-3|TRBD2|-
TGCGCCAGCAGCCTCACTAGCGCCAGCACAGATACGCAGTATTTT
CASSLTSASTDTQYF
>TRBV28|TRBJ2-2|TRBD2|once
TGTGCCAGCAGCTCCCCGGGGGGGAGGAAAACCGGGGAGCTGTTTTTT
CASSSPGGRKTGELFF
>TRBV18|TRBJ2-5|-|-
TGTGCCAGCTCACCACAGGGGCCCGGCTTTCAAGAGACCCAGTACTTC
CASSPQGPGFQETQYF
>TRBV5-5|TRBJ2-7|TRBD1|-
TGTGCCAGCAGCTTGGACCCGACAGGGTTCTACGAGCAGTACTTC
CASSLDPTGFYEQYF
>TRBV4-3|TRBJ2-7|-|few
TGCGCCAGCAGCCAAGGATCAGGGTACGAGCAGTACTTC
CASSQGSGYEQYF
>TRBV30|TRBJ2-7|-|-
TGTGCCTGGGCCACAGGGTCGTACGAGCAGTACTTC
CAWATGSYEQYF
>TRBV2|TRBJ2-5|-|once
TGTGCCAGCAGTGAAGCCCCGGGACTCCTAGACCAAGAGACCCAGTACTTC
CASSEAPGLLDQETQYF
>TRBV15|TRBJ2-7|TRBD1|-
TGTGCCACCAGCAACCCACGACAGGGACGTTCCTACGAGCAGTACTTC
CATSNPRQGRSYEQYF
>TRBV14|TRBJ1-1|-|few
TGTGCCAGCAGCCCAATCAAGGGGGACGCTTTCTTT
CASSPIKGDAFF
>TRBV6-1|TRBJ2-7|-|-
TGTGCCAGCAGGCAGCACCGCGGGACCCACGAGCAGTACTTC
CASRQHRGTHEQYF
>TRBV28|TRBJ2-7|TRBD2|-
TGTGCCAGCAGTTTATGGGGCGGGGGGATCTCCTACGAGCAGTACTTC
CASSLWGGGISYEQYF
>TRBV14|TRBJ1-6|-|-
TGTGCCAGTAGCCCGGGGGTGACATCTTCACCCCTCCACTTT
CASSPGVTSSPLHF
>TRBV18|TRBJ1-6|-|-
TGTGCCAGCGTCCGGGACTATAATTCACCCCTCCACTTT
CASVRDYNSPLHF
>TRBV28|TRBJ1-2|-|-
TGTGCCAGCAGTTTACTACAGGAAGACTATGGCTACACCTTC
CASSLLQEDYGYTF
>TRBV11-2|TRBJ2-1|-|-
TGTGCCAGCAGCGCCCCGGGGGAACCAAATGAGCAGTTCTTC
CASSAPGEPNEQFF
>TRBV18|TRBJ2-1|TRBD1|-
TGTGCCAGCTCACCAGCCTTAGAACCGACAGGGATTCCGTTCTTC
CASSPALEPTGIPFF
>TRBV16|TRBJ1-1|TRBD1|-
TGTGCCAGCAGCCAAATGGGGACAGGTGCGAACACTGAAGCTTTCTTT
CASSQMGTGANTEAFF
>TRBV7-2|TRBJ2-5|-|few
TGTGCCAGCAGCCCCGGGGTCCGGGAGACCCAGTACTTC
CASSPGVRETQYF
>TRBV29-1|TRBJ2-2|TRBD2|-
TGCACCACCGAGGGGAGGGTCCGGGGTACCGGGGAGCTGTTTTTT
CTTEGRVRGTGELFF